This T cell receptor (beta chain) derives from a study of shared clonotypes between healthy human individuals. For the study at large: Donor ages ranged 18 to 49 years: a couple of women, a few men.

Findings and caveats of the study: Blood was the only sampled material, and tissue repertoires likely differ.

V was pared by 1 base and J by 4 bases, with 10 bases between. The CDR3 extends over 14 amino acids. Per germline, CDR1 SGHRS and CDR2 YFSETQ. The quantity of DNA used in unsorted PBMC replicate PCRs was roughly 300 ng, corresponding to some 31,000 T cell genomes. Measured with immunoSEQ multiplex PCR; TCRdb has only the in-frame clones, and not every one. The sample holds 400,000 to 600,000 clones, roughly 80% seen once. Caucasian adults living in Nashville, Tennessee, provided all samples. Concerning this clone: What it recognizes is unknown.

The specimen was PBMCs. The receptor comes from a woman aged 40 to 50 in good health. Some clones in this sample may be carry-over from other donors' samples. The V call is TRBV5-1, the J call TRBJ2-3; tentatively, D is TRBD1 or TRBD2 (5 bases each). The CDR3 sequence is CASSLPQGADTQYF. The CDR3 coding sequence is TGCGCCAGCAGCTTGCCGCAGGGAGCAGATACGCAGTATTTT.